This T cell receptor (beta chain) is drawn from a study of CD8 T cells in Susac syndrome. A quantity of 0.5 to 1 ug RNA underwent reverse transcription using random hexamers. TCRdb re-analysed the immunoSEQ multiplex PCR reads in MiXCR, keeping a single row per CDR3 protein. This sample has a few hundred thousand distinct CDR3 sequences, with 94% found just once. The V and J ends lost 3 bases and 3 bases, in that order; junction bases with no gene match: 4. Germline assignment: CDR1 LNHDA and CDR2 SQIVND (reference sequence). The length of the CDR3 is 15 residues. The clonotype comes from a human donor with Susac syndrome. Sample: CD4+ T cells from PBMCs. The rearrangement uses TRBV19 and TRBJ2-1; TRBD1 matches 8 bases. The CDR3 DNA follows: TGTGCCAGTAGTATGATCGGGACAGGCTACAATGAGCAGTTCTTC. Its protein product is CASSMIGTGYNEQFF.